A selection of T cell receptor beta chains follows, all from one sample in a study of T cells in Graves' hyperthyroidism and ophthalmopathy. Via MiXCR, TCRdb re-called the multiplex PCR reads, giving one row per CDR3 protein. Here the sample spans roughly 150,000 distinct CDR3 sequences, approximately 9% being singletons. Sequencing input: blood. Every receptor here comes from a woman younger than 30 with Graves' hyperthyroidism that later progressed to Graves' ophthalmopathy. The CDR3 runs from the conserved cysteine through the conserved F or W. A D gene is named only where the DNA matches it firmly. Clone size, where shown, is once, few, many, or a class for clones that have expanded.

abundance	j_gene	v_gene	d_gene	CDR3aa	CDR3nt
many	TRBJ1-5	TRBV12-3/TRBV12-4	NA	CASSFRLRGSPFQPQHF	TGTGCCAGCAGTTTTAGATTGAGAGGCAGCCCCTTTCAGCCCCAGCATTTT
NA	TRBJ1-1	TRBV6-1	TRBD1	CASRSRDRGQITEAFF	TGTGCCAGCAGATCCCGGGACAGGGGACAAATCACTGAAGCTTTCTTT
many	TRBJ2-7	TRBV29-1	NA	CSVEEDSSYEQYF	TGCAGCGTTGAAGAAGACAGCTCCTACGAGCAGTACTTC
once	TRBJ2-2	TRBV30	NA	CAWTGRRAGELFF	TGTGCCTGGACGGGCAGGAGGGCCGGGGAGCTGTTTTTT
NA	TRBJ1-1	TRBV5-4	TRBD1	CASSHPTGSNTEAFF	TGTGCCAGCAGCCATCCGACAGGGTCGAACACTGAAGCTTTCTTT
many	TRBJ2-7	TRBV20-1	TRBD1	CSARASGTVYEQYF	TGCAGTGCTAGGGCCTCCGGGACAGTCTACGAGCAGTACTTC
many	TRBJ2-3	TRBV5-6	NA	CASSLLSDTQYF	TGTGCCAGCAGCTTGCTGTCAGATACGCAGTATTTT
few	TRBJ2-1	TRBV25-1	NA	CASIKSSLDEQFF	TGTGCCAGCATAAAGAGTTCTCTCGATGAGCAGTTCTTC
many	TRBJ2-1	TRBV5-1	TRBD2	CASSTILAGGVDEQFF	TGCGCCAGCAGTACTATCCTGGCGGGAGGGGTGGATGAGCAGTTCTTC
many	TRBJ1-1	TRBV18	TRBD1	CASSPPGQENTEAFF	TGTGCCAGCTCACCGCCGGGACAGGAGAACACTGAAGCTTTCTTT
many	TRBJ2-7	TRBV12-3/TRBV12-4	NA	CASSLRSWWERSYEQYF	TGTGCCAGCAGTTTAAGGTCATGGTGGGAGCGCTCCTACGAGCAGTACTTC
many	TRBJ2-1	TRBV7-8	NA	CASSARDSSSYNEQFF	TGTGCCAGCAGCGCCCGGGACTCGAGCTCCTACAATGAGCAGTTCTTC
many	TRBJ2-1	TRBV20-1	NA	CSARMRGFSYNEQFF	TGCAGTGCTAGAATGCGAGGTTTCTCCTACAATGAGCAGTTCTTC
many	TRBJ1-1	TRBV6-4	NA	CASSDGTNTEAFF	TGTGCCAGCAGTGACGGGACAAACACTGAAGCTTTCTTT
many	TRBJ1-5	TRBV20-1	TRBD1	CSARQGGQPQHF	TGCAGTGCCCGACAGGGAGGCCAGCCCCAGCATTTT
many	TRBJ1-2	TRBV20-1	NA	CSAMRQSGESGYTF	TGCAGTGCTATGCGACAGTCCGGCGAATCTGGCTACACCTTC
NA	TRBJ1-3	TRBV3-1	NA	CASSQDIAGTGNTIYF	TGTGCCAGCAGCCAAGATATAGCGGGGACTGGAAACACCATATATTTT
many	TRBJ2-4	TRBV6-1	TRBD1	CASSAVALDRDRENIQYF	TGTGCCAGCAGTGCCGTAGCCCTGGACCGGGACAGGGAAAACATTCAGTACTTC
many	TRBJ1-1	TRBV14	NA	CASSQFKGNTEAFF	TGTGCCAGCAGCCAATTCAAGGGGAACACTGAAGCTTTCTTT
few	TRBJ1-5	TRBV5-5	TRBD1	CASSNRGSGPQHF	TGTGCCAGCAGCAACAGGGGCTCGGGGCCCCAGCATTTT
few	TRBJ2-7	TRBV3-1	TRBD1	CASSQGQGANLEQYF	TGTGCCAGCAGCCAAGGACAGGGGGCGAATCTCGAGCAGTACTTC
many	TRBJ1-1	TRBV2	NA	CASSDIALNTEAFF	TGTGCCAGCAGTGATATCGCCTTGAACACTGAAGCTTTCTTT
few	TRBJ2-3	TRBV5-6	NA	CASSLRRSTDTQYF	TGTGCCAGCAGCTTGCGTCGGAGCACAGATACGCAGTATTTT
many	TRBJ1-2	TRBV6-1	NA	CASTQVIGGYTF	TGTGCCAGCACGCAGGTAATCGGCGGCTACACCTTC
many	TRBJ2-7	TRBV25-1	NA	CASSKALGPSEEQYF	TGTGCCAGCAGTAAGGCACTAGGCCCATCGGAGGAGCAGTACTTC
many	TRBJ1-2	TRBV5-8	NA	CASSSGGERGGYTF	TGTGCCAGCAGCTCCGGCGGGGAAAGAGGTGGCTACACCTTC
few	TRBJ1-2	TRBV9	NA	CASSVAPTGPGYTF	TGTGCCAGCAGCGTAGCCCCAACAGGTCCCGGCTACACCTTC
NA	TRBJ2-3	TRBV4-1	NA	CASSQDLTQDGPDTQYF	TGCGCCAGCAGCCAAGACCTTACCCAGGACGGCCCAGATACGCAGTATTTT
few	TRBJ1-3	TRBV4-2	NA	CASSQQMRSGNTIYF	TGTGCCAGCAGCCAACAAATGAGGTCTGGAAACACCATATATTTT
many	TRBJ2-3	TRBV7-3	TRBD2	CASSYPYAGASTDTQYF	TGTGCCAGCAGCTACCCCTACGCGGGAGCTAGCACAGATACGCAGTATTTT
many	TRBJ2-1	TRBV20-1	TRBD2	CSALSGLAGAQFF	TGCAGTGCCCTCTCTGGACTAGCGGGAGCCCAGTTCTTC
many	TRBJ2-7	TRBV20-1	TRBD1	CSASKTGVSYEQYF	TGCAGTGCTAGTAAGACAGGGGTCTCCTACGAGCAGTACTTC
NA	TRBJ2-7	TRBV14	NA	CASSPRRGGSYEQYF	TGTGCCAGCAGCCCTCGACGGGGTGGGTCCTACGAGCAGTACTTC
many	TRBJ1-2	TRBV13	NA	CASSLGLNYGDYGYTF	TGTGCCAGCAGCTTAGGCCTAAACTATGGTGACTATGGCTACACCTTC
NA	TRBJ2-7	TRBV11-2	TRBD1	CASTGTGTYEQYF	TGTGCCAGCACCGGGACAGGGACCTACGAGCAGTACTTC
many	TRBJ1-2	TRBV7-8	NA	CASSPRPRGAGYTF	TGTGCCAGCAGCCCTCGACCGAGGGGGGCTGGCTACACCTTC
many	TRBJ1-1	TRBV7-6	NA	CASSLANPNTEAFF	TGTGCCAGCAGCTTAGCCAATCCGAACACTGAAGCTTTCTTT
many	TRBJ1-6	TRBV6-5	NA	CASSYSMNGDSPLHF	TGTGCCAGCAGTTACTCGATGAATGGGGATTCACCCCTCCACTTT
many	TRBJ2-2	TRBV28	TRBD2	CASSFSGENTGELFF	TGTGCCAGCAGTTTCAGCGGGGAGAACACCGGGGAGCTGTTTTTT
few	TRBJ1-3	TRBV19	NA	CASSMVQVTATGNTIYF	TGTGCCAGTAGTATGGTTCAAGTGACAGCGACTGGAAACACCATATATTTT
NA	TRBJ2-6	TRBV9	NA	CASSVPPGSSGANVLTF	TGTGCCAGCAGCGTTCCACCAGGAAGCTCTGGGGCCAACGTCCTGACTTTC
NA	TRBJ2-7	TRBV9	TRBD2	CASSPDPSGSYEQYF	TGTGCCAGCAGCCCCGACCCTAGCGGCTCCTACGAGCAGTACTTC
many	TRBJ2-1	TRBV20-1	TRBD1	CSARGGQGARNEQFF	TGCAGTGCTAGAGGAGGACAGGGGGCGCGAAATGAGCAGTTCTTC